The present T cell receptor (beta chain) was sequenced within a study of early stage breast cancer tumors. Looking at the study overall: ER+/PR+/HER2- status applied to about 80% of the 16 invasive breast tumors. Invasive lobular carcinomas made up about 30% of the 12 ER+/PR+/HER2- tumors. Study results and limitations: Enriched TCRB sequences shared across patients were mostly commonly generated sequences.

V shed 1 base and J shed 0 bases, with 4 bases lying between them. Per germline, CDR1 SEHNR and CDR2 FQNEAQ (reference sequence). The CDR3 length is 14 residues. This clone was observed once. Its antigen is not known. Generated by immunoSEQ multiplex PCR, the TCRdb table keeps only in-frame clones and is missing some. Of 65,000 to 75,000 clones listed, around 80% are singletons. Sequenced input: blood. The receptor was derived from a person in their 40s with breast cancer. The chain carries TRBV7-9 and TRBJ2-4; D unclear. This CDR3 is CASSLERAKNIQYF. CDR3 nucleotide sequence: TGTGCCAGCAGCTTAGAGAGAGCCAAAAACATTCAGTACTTC. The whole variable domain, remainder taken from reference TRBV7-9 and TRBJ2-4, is DTGVSQNPRHKITKRGQNVTFRCDPISEHNRLYWYRQTLGQGPEFLTYFQNEAQLEKSRLLSDRFSAERPKGSFSTLEIQRTEQGDSAMYLCASSLERAKNIQYFGAGTRLSVL.